This TCR beta chain was captured in a study of breast tumors, draining lymph nodes, adjacent tissues. This CDR3 region has 14 residues. V lost 6 bases to trimming and J lost 3 bases, with 16 bases between them. Germline V lookup: CDR1 DFQATT, CDR2 SNEGSKA (reference sequence). TCRdb recomputed calls from the multiplex PCR reads with MiXCR, one row per CDR3 protein. The table has around 300,000 distinct CDR3 sequences, 30% seen once; the top ten hold around 1%. The lymph nodes were axillary draining lymph nodes from breast cancer patients. This clonotype was detected many times. The specimen was axillary lymph node tissue. The genes are TRBV20-1 and TRBJ2-3; a possible D gene is TRBD1 (6 bases). The TCR sequence derives from a female donor with breast cancer. Some clones in this sample may be carry-over from other donors' samples. The CDR3 loop reads CSAPSGVVTDTQYF. The CDR3 bases are TGCAGTGCCCCGTCAGGGGTTGTGACAGATACGCAGTATTTT.